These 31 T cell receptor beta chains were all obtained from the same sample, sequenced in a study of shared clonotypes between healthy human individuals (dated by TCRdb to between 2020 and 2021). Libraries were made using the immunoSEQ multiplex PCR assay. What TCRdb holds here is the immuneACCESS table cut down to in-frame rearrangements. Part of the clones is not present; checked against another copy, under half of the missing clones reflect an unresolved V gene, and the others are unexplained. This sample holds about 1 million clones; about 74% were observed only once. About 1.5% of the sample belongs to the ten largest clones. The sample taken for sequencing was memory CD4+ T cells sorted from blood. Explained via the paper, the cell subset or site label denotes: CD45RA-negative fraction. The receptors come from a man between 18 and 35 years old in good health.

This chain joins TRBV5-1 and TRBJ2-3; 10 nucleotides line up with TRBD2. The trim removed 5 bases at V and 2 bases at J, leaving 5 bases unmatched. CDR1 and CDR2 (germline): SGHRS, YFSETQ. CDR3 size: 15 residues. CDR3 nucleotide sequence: TGCGCCAGCAGTCCACTAGCGGGGACCACAGATACGCAGTATTTT. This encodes CASSPLAGTTDTQYF.

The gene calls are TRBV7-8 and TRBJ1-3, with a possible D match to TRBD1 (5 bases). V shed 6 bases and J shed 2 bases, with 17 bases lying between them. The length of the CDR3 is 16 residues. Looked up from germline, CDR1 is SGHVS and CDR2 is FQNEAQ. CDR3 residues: CASSPGLAGTGNTIYF. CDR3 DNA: TGTGCCAGCAGTCCCGGACTGGCAGGGACTGGAAACACCATATATTTT.

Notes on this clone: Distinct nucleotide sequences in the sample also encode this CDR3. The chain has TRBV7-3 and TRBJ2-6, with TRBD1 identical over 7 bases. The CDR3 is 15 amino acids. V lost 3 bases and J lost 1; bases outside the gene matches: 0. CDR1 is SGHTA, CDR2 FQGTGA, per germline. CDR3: CASSLTGSGANVLTF. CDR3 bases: TGTGCCAGCAGCTTGACAGGGTCTGGGGCCAACGTCCTGACTTTC.

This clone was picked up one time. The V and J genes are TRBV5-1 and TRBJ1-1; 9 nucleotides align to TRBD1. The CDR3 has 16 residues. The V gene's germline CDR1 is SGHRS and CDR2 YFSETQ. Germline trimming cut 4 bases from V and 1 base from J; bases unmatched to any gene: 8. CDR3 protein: CASSPRGQGSNTEAFF. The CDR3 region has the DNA TGCGCCAGCAGCCCAAGGGGACAGGGTTCGAACACTGAAGCTTTCTTT. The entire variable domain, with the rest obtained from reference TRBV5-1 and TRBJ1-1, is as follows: KAGVTQTPRYLIKTRGQQVTLSCSPISGHRSVSWYQQTPGQGLQFLFEYFSETQRNKGNFPGRFSGRQFSNSRSEMNVSTLELGDSALYLCASSPRGQGSNTEAFFGQGTRLTVV.

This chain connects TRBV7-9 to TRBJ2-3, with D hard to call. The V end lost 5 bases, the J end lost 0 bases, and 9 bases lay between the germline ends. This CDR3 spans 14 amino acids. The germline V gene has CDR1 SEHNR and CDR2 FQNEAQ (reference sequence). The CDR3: CASSAPISTDTQYF. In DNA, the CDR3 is TGTGCCAGCAGCGCACCGATTAGCACAGATACGCAGTATTTT.

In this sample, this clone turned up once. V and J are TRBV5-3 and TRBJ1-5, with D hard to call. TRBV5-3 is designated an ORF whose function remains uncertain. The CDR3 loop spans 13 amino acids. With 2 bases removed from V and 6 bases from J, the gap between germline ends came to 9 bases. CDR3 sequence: CARSFGVGQPQHF. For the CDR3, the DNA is TGTGCCAGAAGCTTCGGGGTAGGTCAGCCCCAGCATTTT.

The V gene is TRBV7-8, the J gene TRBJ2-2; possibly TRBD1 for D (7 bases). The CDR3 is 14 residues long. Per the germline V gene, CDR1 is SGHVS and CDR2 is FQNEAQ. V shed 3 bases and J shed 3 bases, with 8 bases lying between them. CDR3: CASSFRGDTGELFF. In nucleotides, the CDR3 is TGTGCCAGCAGCTTCAGGGGGGACACCGGGGAGCTGTTTTTT.

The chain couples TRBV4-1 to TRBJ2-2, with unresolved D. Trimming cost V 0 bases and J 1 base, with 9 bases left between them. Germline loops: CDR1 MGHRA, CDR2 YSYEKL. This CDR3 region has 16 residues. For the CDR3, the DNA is TGCGCCAGCAGCCAAGACAGCGCCCGGAACACCGGGGAGCTGTTTTTT. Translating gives CASSQDSARNTGELFF.

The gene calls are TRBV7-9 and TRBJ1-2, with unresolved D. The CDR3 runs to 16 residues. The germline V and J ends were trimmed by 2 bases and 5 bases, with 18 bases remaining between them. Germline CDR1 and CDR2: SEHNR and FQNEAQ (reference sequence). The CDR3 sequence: CASSLSSFREPYGYTF. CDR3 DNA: TGTGCCAGCAGCTTAAGTTCTTTTCGGGAGCCTTATGGCTACACCTTC.

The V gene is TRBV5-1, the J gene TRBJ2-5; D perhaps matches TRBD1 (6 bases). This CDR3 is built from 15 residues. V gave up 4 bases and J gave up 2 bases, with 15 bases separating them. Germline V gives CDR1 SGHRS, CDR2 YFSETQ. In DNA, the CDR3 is TGCGCCAGCAGCACCGTTCAGGGGAGTCAAGAGACCCAGTACTTC. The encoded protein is CASSTVQGSQETQYF. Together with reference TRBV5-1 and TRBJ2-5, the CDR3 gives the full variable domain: KAGVTQTPRYLIKTRGQQVTLSCSPISGHRSVSWYQQTPGQGLQFLFEYFSETQRNKGNFPGRFSGRQFSNSRSEMNVSTLELGDSALYLCASSTVQGSQETQYFGPGTRLLVL.

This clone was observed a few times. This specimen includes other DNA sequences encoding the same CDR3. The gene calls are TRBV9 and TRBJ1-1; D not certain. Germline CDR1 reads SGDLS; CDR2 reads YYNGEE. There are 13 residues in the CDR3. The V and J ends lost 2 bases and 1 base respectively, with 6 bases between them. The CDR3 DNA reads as TGTGCCAGCAGCGTCAGCGGGAACACTGAAGCTTTCTTT. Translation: CASSVSGNTEAFF. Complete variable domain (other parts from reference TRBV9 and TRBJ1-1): DSGVTQTPKHLITATGQRVTLRCSPRSGDLSVYWYQQSLDQGLQFLIQYYNGEERAKGNILERFSAQQFPDLHSELNLSSLELGDSALYFCASSVSGNTEAFFGQGTRLTVV.

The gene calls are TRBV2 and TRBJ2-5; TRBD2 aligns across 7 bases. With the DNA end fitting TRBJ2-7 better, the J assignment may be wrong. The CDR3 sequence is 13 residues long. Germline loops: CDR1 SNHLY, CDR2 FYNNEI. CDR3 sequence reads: CASKAGPHYEQYF. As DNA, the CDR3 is TGTGCCAGCAAAGCGGGACCACACTACGAGCAGTACTTC.

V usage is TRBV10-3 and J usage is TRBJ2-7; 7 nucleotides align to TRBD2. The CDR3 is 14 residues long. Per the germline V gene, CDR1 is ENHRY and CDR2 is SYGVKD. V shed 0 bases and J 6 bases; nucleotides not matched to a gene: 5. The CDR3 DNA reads TGTGCCATCAGTGAGTCCGGGACTACTCTCGAGCAGTACTTC. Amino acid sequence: CAISESGTTLEQYF.

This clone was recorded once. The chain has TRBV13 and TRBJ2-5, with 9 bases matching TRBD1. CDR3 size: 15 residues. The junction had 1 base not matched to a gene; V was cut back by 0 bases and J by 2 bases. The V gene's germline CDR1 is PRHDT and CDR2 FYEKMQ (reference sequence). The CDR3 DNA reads TGTGCCAGCAGCTTAGGGGACAGGGGTCAAGAGACCCAGTACTTC. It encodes CASSLGDRGQETQYF.

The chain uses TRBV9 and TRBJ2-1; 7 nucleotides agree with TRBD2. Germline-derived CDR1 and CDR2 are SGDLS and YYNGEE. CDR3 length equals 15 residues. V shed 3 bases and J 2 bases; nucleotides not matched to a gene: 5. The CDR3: CASSAGLVAYNEQFF. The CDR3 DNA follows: TGTGCCAGCAGCGCCGGACTAGTGGCCTACAATGAGCAGTTCTTC.

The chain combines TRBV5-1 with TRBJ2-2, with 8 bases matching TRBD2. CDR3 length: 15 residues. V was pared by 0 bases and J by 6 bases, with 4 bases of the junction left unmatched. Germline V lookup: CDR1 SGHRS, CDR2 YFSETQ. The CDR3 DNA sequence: TGCGCCAGCAGCTTGGGGACTAGCATGTCCGGGGAGCTGTTTTTT. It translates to CASSLGTSMSGELFF.

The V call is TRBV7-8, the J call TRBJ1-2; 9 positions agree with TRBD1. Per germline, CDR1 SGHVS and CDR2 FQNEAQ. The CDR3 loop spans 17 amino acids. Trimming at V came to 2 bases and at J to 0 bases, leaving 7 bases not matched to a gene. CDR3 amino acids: CASSLRDRELANYGYTF. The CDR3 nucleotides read TGTGCCAGCAGCTTACGGGACAGGGAGTTAGCTAACTATGGCTACACCTTC.

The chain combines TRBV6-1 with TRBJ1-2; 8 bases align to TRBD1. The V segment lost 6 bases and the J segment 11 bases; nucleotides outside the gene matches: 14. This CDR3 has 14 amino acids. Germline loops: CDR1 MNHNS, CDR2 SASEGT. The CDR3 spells CASSPGQASRGYTF. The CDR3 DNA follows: TGTGCCAGCAGCCCGGGACAGGCTTCAAGAGGTTACACCTTC.

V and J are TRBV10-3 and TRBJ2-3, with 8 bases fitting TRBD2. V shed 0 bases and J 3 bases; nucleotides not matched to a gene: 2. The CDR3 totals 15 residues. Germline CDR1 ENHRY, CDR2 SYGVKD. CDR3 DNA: TGTGCCATCAGTGAGTCGGGCGGGAGGACAGATACGCAGTATTTT. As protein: CAISESGGRTDTQYF.

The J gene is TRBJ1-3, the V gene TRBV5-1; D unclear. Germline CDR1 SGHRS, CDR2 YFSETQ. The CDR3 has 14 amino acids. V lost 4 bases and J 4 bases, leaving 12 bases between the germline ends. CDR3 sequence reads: CASSPLGSGNTIYF. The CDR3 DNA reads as TGCGCCAGCAGCCCCCTGGGGTCCGGAAACACCATATATTTT.

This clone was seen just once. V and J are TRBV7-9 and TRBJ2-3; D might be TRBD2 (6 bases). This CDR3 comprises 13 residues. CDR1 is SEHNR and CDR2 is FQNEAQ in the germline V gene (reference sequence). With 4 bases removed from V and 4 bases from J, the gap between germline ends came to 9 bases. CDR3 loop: CASSYAGSDTQYF. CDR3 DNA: TGTGCCAGCAGCTATGCGGGGTCAGATACGCAGTATTTT.

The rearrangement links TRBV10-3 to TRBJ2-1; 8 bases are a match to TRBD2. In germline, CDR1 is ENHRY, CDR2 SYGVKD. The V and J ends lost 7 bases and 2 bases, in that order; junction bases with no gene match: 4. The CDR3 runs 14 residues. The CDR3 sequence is CAIKAGLAYNEQFF. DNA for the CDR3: TGTGCCATCAAGGCGGGACTAGCCTACAATGAGCAGTTCTTC.

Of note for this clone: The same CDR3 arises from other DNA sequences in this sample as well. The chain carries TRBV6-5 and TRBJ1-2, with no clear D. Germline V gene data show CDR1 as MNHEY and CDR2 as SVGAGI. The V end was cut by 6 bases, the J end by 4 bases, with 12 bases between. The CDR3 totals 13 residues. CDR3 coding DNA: TGTGCCAGCAGCCCGGTGGGATTCTATGGCTACACCTTC. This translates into CASSPVGFYGYTF.

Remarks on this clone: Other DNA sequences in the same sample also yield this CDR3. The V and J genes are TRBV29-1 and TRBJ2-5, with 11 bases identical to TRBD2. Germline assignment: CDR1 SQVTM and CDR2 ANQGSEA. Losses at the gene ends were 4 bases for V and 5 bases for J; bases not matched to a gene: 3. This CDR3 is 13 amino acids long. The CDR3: CSVGTSGRETQYF. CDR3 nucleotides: TGCAGCGTTGGGACTAGCGGGCGGGAGACCCAGTACTTC.

CDR3 sequence: CSVVLDRGNEKLFF. CDR3 nucleotide sequence: TGCAGCGTCGTGTTGGACAGGGGTAATGAAAAACTGTTTTTT. The chain is built from TRBV29-1 and TRBJ1-4; 9 nucleotides align to TRBD1. V trimming: 6 bases; J trimming: 4 bases; junction bases outside the gene matches: 6. Germline values: CDR1 SQVTM, CDR2 ANQGSEA. CDR3 size: 14 residues.

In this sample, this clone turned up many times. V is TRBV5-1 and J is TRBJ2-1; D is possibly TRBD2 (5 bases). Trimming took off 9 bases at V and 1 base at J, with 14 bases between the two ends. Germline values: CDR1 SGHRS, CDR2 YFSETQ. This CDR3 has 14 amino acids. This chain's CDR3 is CATRLGDSYNEQFF. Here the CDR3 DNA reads TGCGCCACTCGACTCGGGGATTCCTACAATGAGCAGTTCTTC.

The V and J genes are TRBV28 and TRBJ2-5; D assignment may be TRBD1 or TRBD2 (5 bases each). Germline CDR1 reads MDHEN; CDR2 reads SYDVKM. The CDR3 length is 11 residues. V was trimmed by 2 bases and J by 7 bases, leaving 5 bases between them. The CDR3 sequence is CASSLGGTQYF. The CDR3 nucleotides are TGTGCCAGCAGTTTAGGGGGGACCCAGTACTTC.

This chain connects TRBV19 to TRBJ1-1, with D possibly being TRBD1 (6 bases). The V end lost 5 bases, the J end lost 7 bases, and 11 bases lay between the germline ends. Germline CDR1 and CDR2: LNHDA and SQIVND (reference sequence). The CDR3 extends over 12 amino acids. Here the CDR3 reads CASSPPDSEAFF. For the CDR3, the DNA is TGTGCCAGTAGTCCCCCGGACAGTGAAGCTTTCTTT.

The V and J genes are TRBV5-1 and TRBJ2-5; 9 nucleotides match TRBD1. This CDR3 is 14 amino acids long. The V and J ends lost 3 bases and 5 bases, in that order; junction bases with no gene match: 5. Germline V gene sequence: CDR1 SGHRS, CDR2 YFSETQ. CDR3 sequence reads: CASSSTGGWETQYF. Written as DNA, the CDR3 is TGCGCCAGCAGCTCGACAGGGGGGTGGGAGACCCAGTACTTC.

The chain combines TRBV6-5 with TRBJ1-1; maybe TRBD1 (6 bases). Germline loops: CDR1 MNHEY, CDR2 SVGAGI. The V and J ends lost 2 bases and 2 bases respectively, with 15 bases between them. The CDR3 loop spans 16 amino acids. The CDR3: CASSYASRGVNTEAFF. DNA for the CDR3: TGTGCCAGCAGTTACGCCTCTAGGGGGGTTAACACTGAAGCTTTCTTT.

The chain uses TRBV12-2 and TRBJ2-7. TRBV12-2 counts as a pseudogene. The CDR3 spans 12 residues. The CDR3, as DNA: TGTGCAAGTCGCTTAGGGGGATACGAGCAGTACTTC. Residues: CASRLGGYEQYF.